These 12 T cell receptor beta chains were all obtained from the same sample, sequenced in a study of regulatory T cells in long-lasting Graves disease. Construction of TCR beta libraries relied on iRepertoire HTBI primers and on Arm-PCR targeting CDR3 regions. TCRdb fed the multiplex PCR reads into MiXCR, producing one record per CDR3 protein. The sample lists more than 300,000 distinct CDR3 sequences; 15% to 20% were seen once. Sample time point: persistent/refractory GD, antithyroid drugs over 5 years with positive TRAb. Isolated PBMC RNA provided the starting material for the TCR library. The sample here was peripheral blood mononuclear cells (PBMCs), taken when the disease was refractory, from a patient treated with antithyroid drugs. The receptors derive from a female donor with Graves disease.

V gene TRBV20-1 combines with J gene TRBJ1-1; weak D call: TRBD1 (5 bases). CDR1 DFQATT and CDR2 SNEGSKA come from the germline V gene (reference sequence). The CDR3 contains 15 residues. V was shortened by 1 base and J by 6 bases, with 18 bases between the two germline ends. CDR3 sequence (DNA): TGCAGTGCTAGAGTCCTGCGGGGGAGTTACCCTGAAGCTTTCTTT. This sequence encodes CSARVLRGSYPEAFF.

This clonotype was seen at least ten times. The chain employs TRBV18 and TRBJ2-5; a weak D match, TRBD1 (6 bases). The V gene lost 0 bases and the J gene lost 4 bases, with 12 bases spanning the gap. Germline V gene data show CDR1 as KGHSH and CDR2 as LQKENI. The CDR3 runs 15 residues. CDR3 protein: CASSPPMGAPETQYF. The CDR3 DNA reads TGTGCCAGCTCACCACCGATGGGGGCCCCAGAGACCCAGTACTTC.

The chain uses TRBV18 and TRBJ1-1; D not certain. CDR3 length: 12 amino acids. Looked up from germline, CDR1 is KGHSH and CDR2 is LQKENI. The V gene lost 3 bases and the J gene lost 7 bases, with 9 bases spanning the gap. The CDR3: CASSPRAVEAFF. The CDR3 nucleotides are TGTGCCAGCTCACCCCGGGCAGTTGAAGCTTTCTTT.

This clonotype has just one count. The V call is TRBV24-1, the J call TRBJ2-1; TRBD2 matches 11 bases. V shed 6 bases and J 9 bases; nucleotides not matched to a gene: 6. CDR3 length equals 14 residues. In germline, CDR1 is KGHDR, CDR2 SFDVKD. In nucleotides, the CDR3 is TGTGCCACCAGTCGTAGCGGGGGGGCGGTTGAGCAGTTCTTC. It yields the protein CATSRSGGAVEQFF.

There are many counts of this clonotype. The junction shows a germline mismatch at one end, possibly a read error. In DNA form, the CDR3 reads TGTGCCAGCAGCATAGACAGGGCTGAAGCTTTCTTT. It yields the protein CASSIDRAEAFF. The chain has TRBV11-2 and TRBJ1-1; TRBD1 matches 7 bases. CDR1 is SGHAT, CDR2 FQNNGV, per germline. This CDR3 is 12 amino acids long.

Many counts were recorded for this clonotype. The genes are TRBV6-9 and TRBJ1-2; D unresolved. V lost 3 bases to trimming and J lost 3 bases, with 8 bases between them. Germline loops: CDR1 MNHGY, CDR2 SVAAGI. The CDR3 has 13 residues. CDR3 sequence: CASSYGTDYGYTF. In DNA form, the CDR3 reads TGTGCCAGCAGTTACGGAACAGACTATGGCTACACCTTC.

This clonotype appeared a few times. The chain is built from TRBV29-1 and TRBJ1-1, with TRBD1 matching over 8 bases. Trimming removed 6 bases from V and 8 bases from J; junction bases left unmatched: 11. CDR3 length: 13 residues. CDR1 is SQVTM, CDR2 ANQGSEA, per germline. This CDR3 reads CSVVRDRWEEAFF. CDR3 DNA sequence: TGCAGCGTGGTCCGGGACAGGTGGGAGGAAGCTTTCTTT.

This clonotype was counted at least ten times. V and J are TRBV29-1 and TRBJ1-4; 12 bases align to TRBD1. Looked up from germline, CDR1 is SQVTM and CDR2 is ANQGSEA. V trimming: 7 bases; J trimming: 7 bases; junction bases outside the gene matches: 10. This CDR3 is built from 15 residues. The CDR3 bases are TGCAGCGGCGGGACAGGGGGCGCGTATGGTGAAAAACTGTTTTTT. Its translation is CSGGTGGAYGEKLFF.

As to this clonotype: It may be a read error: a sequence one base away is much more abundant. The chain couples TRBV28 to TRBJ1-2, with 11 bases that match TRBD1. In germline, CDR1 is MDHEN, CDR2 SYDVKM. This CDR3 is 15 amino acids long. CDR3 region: CASGFGTGGNYGYTF. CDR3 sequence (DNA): TGTGCCAGCGGTTTTGGGACAGGGGGAAACTATGGCTACACCTTC.

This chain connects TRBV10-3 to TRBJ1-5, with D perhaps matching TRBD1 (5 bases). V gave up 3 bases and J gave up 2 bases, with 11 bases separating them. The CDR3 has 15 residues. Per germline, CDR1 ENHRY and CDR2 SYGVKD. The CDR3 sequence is CAISDKGRGNQPQHF. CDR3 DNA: TGTGCCATCAGTGATAAGGGCAGGGGCAATCAGCCCCAGCATTTT.

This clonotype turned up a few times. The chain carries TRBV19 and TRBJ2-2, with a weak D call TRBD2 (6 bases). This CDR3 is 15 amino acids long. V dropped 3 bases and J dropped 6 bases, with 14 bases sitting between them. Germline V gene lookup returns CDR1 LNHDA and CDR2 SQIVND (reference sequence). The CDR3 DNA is TGTGCCAGTAGTATCCGGGAGCCCATCCCCGGGGAGCTGTTTTTT. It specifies CASSIREPIPGELFF.

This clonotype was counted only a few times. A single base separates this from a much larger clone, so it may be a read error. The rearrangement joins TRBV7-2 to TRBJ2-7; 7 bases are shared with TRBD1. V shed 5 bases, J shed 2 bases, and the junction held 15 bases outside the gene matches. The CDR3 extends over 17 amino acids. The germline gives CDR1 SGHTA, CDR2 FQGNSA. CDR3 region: CASSPSGTVPRTYEQYF. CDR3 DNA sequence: TGTGCCAGCAGCCCCTCAGGGACAGTCCCAAGGACCTACGAGCAGTACTTC.